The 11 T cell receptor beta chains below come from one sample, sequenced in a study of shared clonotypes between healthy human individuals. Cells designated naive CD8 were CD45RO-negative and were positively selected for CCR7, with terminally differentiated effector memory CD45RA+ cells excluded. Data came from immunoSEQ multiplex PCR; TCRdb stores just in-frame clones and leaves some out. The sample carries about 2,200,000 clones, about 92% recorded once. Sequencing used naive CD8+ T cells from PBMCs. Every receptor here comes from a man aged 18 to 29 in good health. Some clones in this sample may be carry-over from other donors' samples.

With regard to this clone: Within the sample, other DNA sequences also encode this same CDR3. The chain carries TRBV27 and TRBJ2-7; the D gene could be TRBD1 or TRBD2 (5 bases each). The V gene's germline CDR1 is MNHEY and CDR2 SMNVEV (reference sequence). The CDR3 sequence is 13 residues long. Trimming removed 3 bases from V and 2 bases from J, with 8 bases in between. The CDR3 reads CASSFGAAYEQYF. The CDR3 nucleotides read TGTGCCAGCAGTTTCGGGGCAGCCTACGAGCAGTACTTC.

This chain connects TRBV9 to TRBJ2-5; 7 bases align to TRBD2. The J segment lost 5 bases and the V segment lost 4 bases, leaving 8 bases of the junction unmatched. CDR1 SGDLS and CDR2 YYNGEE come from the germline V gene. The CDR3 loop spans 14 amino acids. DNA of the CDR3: TGTGCCAGCAGCTTCGCCCGGGACTATGAGACCCAGTACTTC. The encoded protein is CASSFARDYETQYF.

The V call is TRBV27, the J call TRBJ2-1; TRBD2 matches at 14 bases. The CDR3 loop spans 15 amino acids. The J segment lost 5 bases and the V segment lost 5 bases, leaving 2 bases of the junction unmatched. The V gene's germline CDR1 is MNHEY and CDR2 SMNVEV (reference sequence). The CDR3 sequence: CASSMGLAGDNEQFF. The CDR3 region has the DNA TGTGCCAGCAGTATGGGACTAGCGGGAGACAATGAGCAGTTCTTC.

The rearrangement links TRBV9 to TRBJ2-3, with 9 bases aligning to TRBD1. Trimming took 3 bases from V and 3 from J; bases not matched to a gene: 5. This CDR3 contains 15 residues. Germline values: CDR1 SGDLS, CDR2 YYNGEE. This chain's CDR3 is CASSGGDRETDTQYF. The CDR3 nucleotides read TGTGCCAGCAGCGGGGGGGACAGGGAGACAGATACGCAGTATTTT.

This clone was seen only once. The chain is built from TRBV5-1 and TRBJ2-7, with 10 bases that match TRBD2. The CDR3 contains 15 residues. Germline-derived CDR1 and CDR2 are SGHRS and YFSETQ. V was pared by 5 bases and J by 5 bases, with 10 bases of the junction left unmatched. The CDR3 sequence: CASSDSGRPHNEQYF. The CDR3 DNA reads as TGCGCCAGCAGTGATAGCGGGAGGCCACATAACGAGCAGTACTTC.

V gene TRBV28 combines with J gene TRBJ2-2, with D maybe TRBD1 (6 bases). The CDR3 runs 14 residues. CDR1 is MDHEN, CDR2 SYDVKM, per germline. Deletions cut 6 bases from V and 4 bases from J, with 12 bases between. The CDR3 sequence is CASRSTGSTGELFF. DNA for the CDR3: TGTGCCAGCAGGTCGACAGGTTCCACCGGGGAGCTGTTTTTT.

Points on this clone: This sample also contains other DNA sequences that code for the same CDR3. The CDR3 region is CASSLVGGNYGYTF. In DNA form, the CDR3 reads TGTGCCAGCAGCTTAGTGGGGGGAAACTATGGCTACACCTTC. The rearrangement links TRBV11-2 to TRBJ1-2; D may be TRBD1 (5 bases). With 1 base removed from V and 2 bases from J, the gap between germline ends came to 8 bases. Germline CDR1 reads SGHAT; CDR2 reads FQNNGV. The CDR3 totals 14 residues.

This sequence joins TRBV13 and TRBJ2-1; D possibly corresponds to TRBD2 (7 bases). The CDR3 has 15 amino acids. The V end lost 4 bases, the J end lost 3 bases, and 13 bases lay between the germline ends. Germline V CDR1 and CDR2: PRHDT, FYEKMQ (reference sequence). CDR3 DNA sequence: TGTGCCAGCAGCTCTGGGAGGGGGGACTACAATGAGCAGTTCTTC. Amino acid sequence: CASSSGRGDYNEQFF.

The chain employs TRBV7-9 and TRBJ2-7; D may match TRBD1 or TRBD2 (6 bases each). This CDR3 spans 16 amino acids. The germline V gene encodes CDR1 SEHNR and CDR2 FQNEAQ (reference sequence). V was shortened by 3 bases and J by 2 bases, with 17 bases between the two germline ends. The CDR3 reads CASSFLPDSGPYEQYF. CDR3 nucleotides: TGTGCCAGCAGCTTTCTTCCGGACAGCGGGCCCTACGAGCAGTACTTC.

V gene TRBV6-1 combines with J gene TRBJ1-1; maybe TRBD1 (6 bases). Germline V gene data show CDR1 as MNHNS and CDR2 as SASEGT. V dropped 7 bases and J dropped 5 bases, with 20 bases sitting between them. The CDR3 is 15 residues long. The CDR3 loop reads CASIAARGAWTEAFF. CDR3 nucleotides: TGTGCCAGCATCGCCGCTCGGGGGGCTTGGACTGAAGCTTTCTTT.

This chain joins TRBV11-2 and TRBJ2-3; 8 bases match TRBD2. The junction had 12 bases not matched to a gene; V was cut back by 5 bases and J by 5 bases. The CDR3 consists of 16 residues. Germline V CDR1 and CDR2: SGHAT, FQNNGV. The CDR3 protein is CASSPLRGRLQDTQYF. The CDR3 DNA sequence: TGTGCCAGCAGCCCCCTGCGCGGGAGGTTGCAAGATACGCAGTATTTT.